The next 4 T cell receptor beta chains were all read from a single sample in a study of cytomegalovirus exposure and HLA in healthy donors. Both 60 Vbeta primers and 13 Jbeta primers went into the PCR. The repertoire was sequenced with immunoSEQ multiplex PCR; TCRdb's copy has only in-frame clones and lacks some. Counted here are 120,000 or so clones, about four fifths occurring once; the ten biggest clones make up about 0.94%. What was sequenced was PBMCs. These receptors were collected from a human donor in good health.

This clone has only a few counts. The chain couples TRBV9 to TRBJ2-5; D might be TRBD2 (6 bases). CDR3 length: 17 residues. The ends were cut back, 4 bases at V and 1 base at J, with 20 bases in the middle. The germline V gene encodes CDR1 SGDLS and CDR2 YYNGEE. The CDR3 DNA sequence: TGTGCCAGCAGCCCCCGGCGGGGTGGGGGGAGCCAAGAGACCCAGTACTTC. It encodes CASSPRRGGGSQETQYF.

The rearrangement joins TRBV28 to TRBJ1-4; TRBD1 might be the D (5 bases). Looked up from germline, CDR1 is MDHEN and CDR2 is SYDVKM. With 8 bases removed from V and 6 bases from J, the gap between germline ends came to 19 bases. The CDR3 is 15 residues long. Written as DNA, the CDR3 is TGTGCCAGCCAACTGGGTCAGGGAGGAGATGAAAAACTGTTTTTT. It codes for CASQLGQGGDEKLFF.

This chain uses TRBV5-4 with TRBJ1-2, with D possibly being TRBD1 (6 bases). Deletions cut 3 bases from V and 7 bases from J, with 13 bases between. The CDR3 contains 13 residues. The germline CDR1 and CDR2 sequences are SGHNT and YYREEE (reference sequence). In DNA, the CDR3 is TGTGCCAGCAGCTCCCAGGGGATTAGTGGCTACACCTTC. This encodes CASSSQGISGYTF.

Turning to this clone: The junction differs from germline at one of its ends, possibly a read error. This chain's CDR3 is CSSSPRTGVASSYNSPLHF. DNA for the CDR3: TGTTCCAGCAGTCCCCGGACAGGGGTCGCCAGCTCCTATAATTCACCCCTCCACTTT. J is TRBJ1-6 and V is TRBV7-9; TRBD1 matches 9 bases. The CDR3 runs 19 residues. The germline V gene has CDR1 SEHNR and CDR2 FQNEAQ (reference sequence).